Here is one T cell receptor (beta chain) with its context. Its cognate antigen is unknown. The data belong to a study of cytomegalovirus exposure and HLA in healthy donors. On the study more broadly: There were fewer than 500 genotyped donors. Of these, roughly 80% fell in the genetic ancestry cluster associated with self-reported Caucasian donors. Study-wide points: Among TCR beta chains, those listed as cytomegalovirus-associated numbered over 150.

In the PCR, 60 Vbeta and 13 Jbeta primers were used. Sequenced by immunoSEQ multiplex PCR; TCRdb stores in-frame clones only, minus some. Of some 100,000 clones listed, around 82% are singletons. The CDR3 has 13 residues. From germline, CDR1 is SGHDT and CDR2 YYEEEE. With 3 bases removed from V and 2 bases from J, the gap between germline ends came to 8 bases. The sequencing input was PBMCs. The V call is TRBV5-6, the J call TRBJ2-5; perhaps TRBD1 as D (6 bases). The sequence came from a woman between 50 and 59 years old in good health and CMV-seropositive. CDR3 DNA sequence: TGTGCCAGCAGCTACGGACAGCAAGAGACCCAGTACTTC. Its protein is CASSYGQQETQYF.